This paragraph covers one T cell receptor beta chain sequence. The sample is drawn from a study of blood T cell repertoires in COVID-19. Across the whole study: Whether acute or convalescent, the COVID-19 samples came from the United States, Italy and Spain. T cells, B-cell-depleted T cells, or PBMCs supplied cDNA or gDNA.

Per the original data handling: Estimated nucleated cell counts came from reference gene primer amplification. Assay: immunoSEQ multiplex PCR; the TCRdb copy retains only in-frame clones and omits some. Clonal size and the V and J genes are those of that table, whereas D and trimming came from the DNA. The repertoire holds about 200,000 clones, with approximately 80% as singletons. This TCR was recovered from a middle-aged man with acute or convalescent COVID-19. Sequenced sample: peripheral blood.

The CDR3 region has the DNA TGTGCCAGCAGCCAAAACGTGGCTAGCGGGAGGGACGAGCAGTTCTTC. Protein sequence: CASSQNVASGRDEQFF. The V and J genes are TRBV3-1 (or the pseudogene TRBV3-2) and TRBJ2-1; 12 bases agree with TRBD2. V trimming: 2 bases; J trimming: 10 bases; junction bases outside the gene matches: 9. From germline, CDR1 is LGHDT and CDR2 YNNKEL (reference sequence). CDR3 length: 16 amino acids.